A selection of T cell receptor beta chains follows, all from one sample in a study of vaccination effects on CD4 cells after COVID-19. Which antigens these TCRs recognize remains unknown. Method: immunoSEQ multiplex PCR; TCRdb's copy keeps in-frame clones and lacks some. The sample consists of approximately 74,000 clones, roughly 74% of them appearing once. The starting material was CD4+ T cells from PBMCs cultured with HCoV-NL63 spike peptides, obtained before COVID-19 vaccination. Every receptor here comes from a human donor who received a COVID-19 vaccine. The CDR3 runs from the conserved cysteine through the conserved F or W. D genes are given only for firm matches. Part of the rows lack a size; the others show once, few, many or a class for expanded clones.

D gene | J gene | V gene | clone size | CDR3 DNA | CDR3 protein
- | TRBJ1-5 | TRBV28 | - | TGTGCCAGCAGCCTTGCGGGGTTCGGGGGAGGCAATCAGCCCCAGCATTTT | CASSLAGFGGGNQPQHF
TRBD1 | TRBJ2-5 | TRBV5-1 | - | TGCGCCAGCAGCTCTCGGGACAGCCGGCGAGAGACCCAGTACTTC | CASSSRDSRRETQYF
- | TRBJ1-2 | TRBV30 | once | TGTGCCTGGGGGGTCCGCGTGCACGGCTACACCTTC | CAWGVRVHGYTF
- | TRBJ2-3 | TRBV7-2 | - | TGTGCCAGCAGCGAAACACCCATCACAGATACGCAGTATTTT | CASSETPITDTQYF
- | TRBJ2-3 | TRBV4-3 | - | TGCGCCAGCAGCCAAGAAGCTGGGTATAGCACAGATACGCAGTATTTT | CASSQEAGYSTDTQYF
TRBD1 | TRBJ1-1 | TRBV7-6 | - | TGTGCCAGCAGCTTTAGCAGGGGGCGACAAGGTGAAGCTTTCTTT | CASSFSRGRQGEAFF
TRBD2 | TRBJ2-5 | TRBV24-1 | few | TGTGCCACCAGTGAGACTAGCCTTTCAGGAGAGACCCAGTACTTC | CATSETSLSGETQYF
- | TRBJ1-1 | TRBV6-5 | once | TGTGCCAGCAGACGAGGGGACTCTGAAGCTTTCTTT | CASRRGDSEAFF
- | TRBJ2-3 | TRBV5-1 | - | TGCGCCAGCAGCTTGGCCCTAATTGGTACAGATACGCAGTATTTT | CASSLALIGTDTQYF
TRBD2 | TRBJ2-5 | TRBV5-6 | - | TGTGCCAGCAGCTCGGGACTAGCGGGGGGGATATCGTACCAAGAGACCCAGTACTTC | CASSSGLAGGISYQETQYF
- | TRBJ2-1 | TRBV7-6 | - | TGTGCCAGCAGCCCCTATAATGAGCAGTTCTTC | CASSPYNEQFF
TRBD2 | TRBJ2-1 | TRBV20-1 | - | TGCAGTGCTAGTGTTGCGGGGGACTACAATGAGCAGTTCTTC | CSASVAGDYNEQFF
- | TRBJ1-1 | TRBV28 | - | TGTGCCAGCAGTAATGAGATATGGAAGGACACTGAAGCTTTCTTT | CASSNEIWKDTEAFF
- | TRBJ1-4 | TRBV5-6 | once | TGTGCCAGCAGCTTTACTACGGGGACAAATGAAAAACTGTTTTTT | CASSFTTGTNEKLFF
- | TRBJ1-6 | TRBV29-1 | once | TGCAGCGTTGGGGATCCGAATTCACCCCTCCACTTT | CSVGDPNSPLHF
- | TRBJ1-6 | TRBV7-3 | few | TGTGCCAGCAGCTTAGGACAGAATTCACCCCTCCACTTT | CASSLGQNSPLHF
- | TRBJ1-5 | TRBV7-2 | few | TGTGCCAGCAGCACGCAGGGAAATCAGCCCCAGCATTTT | CASSTQGNQPQHF
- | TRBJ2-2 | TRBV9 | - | TGTGCCAGCAGCGTAGGCGAGGGCCCGGACACCGGGGAGCTGTTTTTT | CASSVGEGPDTGELFF
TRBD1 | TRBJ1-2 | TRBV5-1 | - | TGCGCCAGCAGCTTACAGACAGGGGCCAACTATGGCTACACCTTC | CASSLQTGANYGYTF
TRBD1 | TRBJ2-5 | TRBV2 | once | TGTGCCAGCAGAAGGCCGGGACAGGGATCCCAAGAGACCCAGTACTTC | CASRRPGQGSQETQYF
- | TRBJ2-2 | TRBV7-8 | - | TGTGCCAGCAGATACAACGCCCAAATCGATACCGGGGAGCTGTTTTTT | CASRYNAQIDTGELFF
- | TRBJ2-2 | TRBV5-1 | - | TGCGCCAGCAGCTTGGCCGGGGGTCGGAGGGGGCCCACTTCCCCGAACACCGGGGAGCTGTTTTTT | CASSLAGGRRGPTSPNTGELFF
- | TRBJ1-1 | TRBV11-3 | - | TGTGCCAGCAGCTTAGCTGGTGACTTACCGGCTTTCTTT | CASSLAGDLPAFF
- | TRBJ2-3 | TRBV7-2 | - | TGTGCCAGCACCGGCGGGACACGCACAGATACGCAGTATTTT | CASTGGTRTDTQYF
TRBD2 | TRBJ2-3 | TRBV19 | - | TGTGCCAGCTCGCGGCTAGCGGGGGGGCCATCAGATACGCAGTATTTT | CASSRLAGGPSDTQYF
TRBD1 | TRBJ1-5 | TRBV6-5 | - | TGTGCCAGCACCTTGGGGACAGGGCAGAGGCCCCAGCATTTT | CASTLGTGQRPQHF
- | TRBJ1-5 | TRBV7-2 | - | TGTGCCAGCAGCCAATTTACAGGGAACCAGCCCCAGCATTTT | CASSQFTGNQPQHF
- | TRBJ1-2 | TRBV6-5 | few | TGTGCCAGCAGTTACTCTCGTCCAGGGACGGTCTATGGCTACACCTTC | CASSYSRPGTVYGYTF
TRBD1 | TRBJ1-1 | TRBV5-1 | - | TGCGCCAGCAGCTTGGACAGGGGAAGTACTGAAGCTTTCTTT | CASSLDRGSTEAFF
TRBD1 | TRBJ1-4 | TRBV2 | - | TGTGCCACAAAGGGGGGACAGGGTAATGAAAAACTGTTTTTT | CATKGGQGNEKLFF
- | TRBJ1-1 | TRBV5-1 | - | TGCGCCAGCAGCTTGAACACCTACCCCGAAGCTTTCTTT | CASSLNTYPEAFF
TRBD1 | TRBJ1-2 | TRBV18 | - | TGTGCCAGCTCACCTACAGGGGTAGCTAACTATGGCTACACCTTC | CASSPTGVANYGYTF
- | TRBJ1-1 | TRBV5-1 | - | TGCGCCAGCGGAGCGGAGCGGACACGGAACACTGAAGCTTTCTTT | CASGAERTRNTEAFF
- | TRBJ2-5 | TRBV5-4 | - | TGTGCCAGCAGCTTGGGGACTGCTTACCAAGAGACCCAGTACTTC | CASSLGTAYQETQYF
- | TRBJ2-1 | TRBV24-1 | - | TGTGCCACCAGTGTTCGGGGGTCCTACAATGAGCAGTTCTTC | CATSVRGSYNEQFF
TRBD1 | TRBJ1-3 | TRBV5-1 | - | TGCGCCAGCAGCCCCGGCGGGGGACAGGGCGGAGGAAACACCATATATTTT | CASSPGGGQGGGNTIYF
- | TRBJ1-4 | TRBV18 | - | TGTGCCAGCTCACCAAACGGTTCTAATGAAAAACTGTTTTTT | CASSPNGSNEKLFF
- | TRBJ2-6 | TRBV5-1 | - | TGCGCCAGCAGCTTATACTCTGGGGCCAACGTCCTGACTTTC | CASSLYSGANVLTF
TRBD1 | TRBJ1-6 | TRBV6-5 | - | TGTGCCAGCAGTTACGACAGGGGGCTTTATTCACCCCTCCACTTT | CASSYDRGLYSPLHF